A single sample gave rise to the 30 T cell receptor beta chains below, sequenced in a study of T cells in Graves' hyperthyroidism and ophthalmopathy. TCR beta CDR3 region amplification was performed from RNA transcripts. The HTBI primer set drove a first-round RT-PCR of the TCR CDR3. TCRdb passed the multiplex PCR reads through MiXCR, listing each CDR3 protein once. The sample includes 500,000 to 600,000 distinct CDR3 sequences, just under 20% of them seen just once. Sequenced material: blood. These receptors came from a man between 40 and 49 years old with Graves' ophthalmopathy.

This clonotype was observed once. The chain is built from TRBV12-5 and TRBJ1-6; a weak D match, TRBD1 (5 bases). The CDR3 covers 12 residues. CDR1 is LGHNT, CDR2 FRNRAP, per germline. Between the trimmed V and J ends, which lost 7 bases and 9 bases, there was a span of 10 bases. Written as DNA, the CDR3 is TGTGCTAGTGTTATTCAGGGTTCACCCCTCCACTTT. Its protein is CASVIQGSPLHF.

This clonotype was found once. The chain combines TRBV19 with TRBJ2-3, with 7 bases that match TRBD1. Germline trimming cut 4 bases from V and 4 bases from J; bases unmatched to any gene: 2. CDR3 length: 13 amino acids. The germline V gene has CDR1 LNHDA and CDR2 SQIVND (reference sequence). In DNA, the CDR3 is TGTGCCAGTAGTAATCAGGGGGCAGATACGCAGTATTTT. Translated, it gives CASSNQGADTQYF.

The rearrangement uses TRBV2 and TRBJ2-1, with 12 bases fitting TRBD2. CDR1 is SNHLY and CDR2 is FYNNEI in the germline V gene. There are 15 residues in the CDR3. The CDR3 is CATAEGTSGSDEQFF. The CDR3 bases are TGTGCGACCGCGGAAGGGACTAGCGGGTCGGATGAGCAGTTCTTC.

The gene calls are TRBV20-1 and TRBJ2-5; 10 bases are a match to TRBD2. The CDR3 runs 15 residues. The germline V gene encodes CDR1 DFQATT and CDR2 SNEGSKA (reference sequence). V gave up 3 bases and J gave up 0 bases; unmatched junction bases: 4. The CDR3 loop reads CSASFLAGDQETQYF. In DNA form, the CDR3 reads TGCAGTGCTAGTTTCCTAGCGGGGGACCAAGAGACCCAGTACTTC.

Concerning this clonotype: Germline is not matched at one junction end, which may reflect a read error. The chain employs TRBV7-3 and TRBJ2-2; D might be TRBD1 or TRBD2, each matching 5 bases. CDR3 length: 13 amino acids. Germline V gene sequence: CDR1 SGHTA, CDR2 FQGTGA. The CDR3 region has the DNA TGTGCCAGCAGCACCACGGGACGGCTGCCCGGTCTTTTT. Its translation: CASSTTGRLPGLF.

This clonotype was counted between two and nine times. Here the CDR3 reads CSVATGTYEQYF. The CDR3 coding sequence is TGCAGCGTTGCTACAGGGACCTACGAGCAGTACTTC. The chain links TRBV29-1 to TRBJ2-7; D possibly corresponds to TRBD1 (6 bases). CDR1 SQVTM and CDR2 ANQGSEA come from the germline V gene. V lost 4 bases and J 2 bases, leaving 9 bases between the germline ends. This CDR3 spans 12 amino acids.

This clonotype has only a few counts. This chain joins TRBV10-3 and TRBJ2-3; D ambiguous. The germline V and J ends were trimmed by 8 bases and 2 bases, with 8 bases remaining between them. The germline CDR1 and CDR2 sequences are ENHRY and SYGVKD. The CDR3 totals 12 residues. The CDR3 loop reads CAIGGHTDTQYF. The CDR3 DNA reads as TGTGCCATCGGCGGCCACACAGATACGCAGTATTTT.

On this clonotype: A much bigger clone sits one base away, suggesting this may be a read error. This chain connects TRBV12-3 or TRBV12-4 to TRBJ2-1; TRBD2 might be the D (6 bases). The CDR3 length is 15 residues. This CDR3 is CASSRGAPSHNEQFF. Written as DNA, the CDR3 is TGTGCCAGCAGCCGCGGGGCCCCCTCCCACAATGAGCAGTTCTTC.

In its sample, this clonotype was seen many times. V is TRBV7-3 and J is TRBJ1-1, with D possibly being TRBD1 (5 bases). V was pared by 5 bases and J by 4 bases, with 17 bases between. The CDR3 spans 15 residues. Germline V gives CDR1 SGHTA, CDR2 FQGTGA. CDR3 coding DNA: TGTGCCAGCAGCCCGATCGCAGCAGGGCTCACTGAAGCTTTCTTT. Protein sequence: CASSPIAAGLTEAFF.

This clonotype was seen ten or more times. CDR3 bases: TGCAGTGCTAGAGGGTCTGCGGGGGGACAAGAGACCCAGTACTTC. Its translation is CSARGSAGGQETQYF. This chain joins TRBV20-1 and TRBJ2-5; TRBD2 aligns across 8 bases. The CDR3 covers 15 residues. Losses at the gene ends were 1 base for V and 2 bases for J; bases not matched to a gene: 6. Germline CDR1 reads DFQATT; CDR2 reads SNEGSKA (reference sequence).

J is TRBJ2-7 and V is TRBV7-8; TRBD1 matches at 10 bases. CDR1 is SGHVS and CDR2 is FQNEAQ in the germline V gene. The CDR3 has 16 residues. The junction had 6 bases not matched to a gene; V was cut back by 2 bases and J by 2 bases. CDR3 loop: CASSLKTGQGAYEQYF. DNA of the CDR3: TGTGCCAGCAGCTTAAAAACTGGACAGGGGGCCTACGAGCAGTACTTC.

V usage is TRBV7-9 and J usage is TRBJ2-1, with 7 bases identical to TRBD2. Germline CDR1 SEHNR, CDR2 FQNEAQ (reference sequence). J lost 4 bases, V lost 1 base, and 7 bases had no gene match. This CDR3 contains 16 residues. The CDR3 DNA reads TGTGCCAGCAGCTTAGGATCCCTAGCGGCTTACAATGAGCAGTTCTTC. This encodes CASSLGSLAAYNEQFF.

This clonotype was seen repeatedly, ten times or more. The rearrangement joins TRBV2 to TRBJ1-5; 7 positions match TRBD1. The CDR3 is made up of 15 amino acids. Germline loops: CDR1 SNHLY, CDR2 FYNNEI. The V segment lost 6 bases and the J segment 1 base; nucleotides outside the gene matches: 6. CDR3 residues: CASSTDRVSNQPQHF. CDR3 nucleotides: TGTGCCAGCAGCACAGACAGGGTCAGCAATCAGCCCCAGCATTTT.

The rearrangement joins TRBV7-3 to TRBJ2-1, with D possibly matching TRBD2 (7 bases). This CDR3 has 15 amino acids. The ends were cut back, 3 bases at V and 7 bases at J, with 16 bases in the middle. Per the germline V gene, CDR1 is SGHTA and CDR2 is FQGTGA. CDR3 coding DNA: TGTGCCAGCAGCTTGGGGGGGGGGGCTAATAATGAGCAGTTCTTC. Residues: CASSLGGGANNEQFF.

The sample holds many counts of this clonotype. The gene calls are TRBV11-2 and TRBJ2-1; 10 bases agree with TRBD1. The CDR3 length is 15 residues. J lost 7 bases, V lost 1 base, and 4 bases had no gene match. Per the germline V gene, CDR1 is SGHAT and CDR2 is FQNNGV. CDR3 nucleotides: TGTGCCAGCAGCTTAGGATGGACAGGGGGTAATGAGCAGTTCTTC. Translation: CASSLGWTGGNEQFF.

This clonotype has ten or more counts. This rearrangement joins TRBV7-9 to TRBJ2-5, with D maybe TRBD1 (5 bases). In germline, CDR1 is SEHNR, CDR2 FQNEAQ (reference sequence). The CDR3 has 14 amino acids. Trimming stripped 3 bases from V and 4 bases from J, with 12 bases between. CDR3 nucleotides: TGTGCCAGCAGCTTTGGGTTCCAGGGAGAGACCCAGTACTTC. Translated: CASSFGFQGETQYF. The full variable domain, completed using reference TRBV7-9 and TRBJ2-5, is DTGVSQNPRHKITKRGQNVTFRCDPISEHNRLYWYRQTLGQGPEFLTYFQNEAQLEKSRLLSDRFSAERPKGSFSTLEIQRTEQGDSAMYLCASSFGFQGETQYFGPGTRLLVL.

Ten or more counts support this clonotype. The chain has TRBV28 and TRBJ2-1; D may be TRBD2 (5 bases). V lost 5 bases to trimming and J lost 0 bases, with 14 bases between them. The germline CDR1 and CDR2 sequences are MDHEN and SYDVKM. The CDR3 covers 16 residues. This CDR3 is CASSPPSRTSYNEQFF. CDR3 coding DNA: TGTGCCAGCAGTCCCCCTAGCAGAACCTCCTACAATGAGCAGTTCTTC.

There are a few counts of this clonotype. The genes are TRBV27 and TRBJ1-5; D not resolved. This CDR3 spans 13 amino acids. V was shortened by 8 bases and J by 6 bases, with 14 bases between the two germline ends. Germline CDR1 and CDR2: MNHEY and SMNVEV (reference sequence). As DNA, the CDR3 is TGTGCCAGCCGGGTAGGCTTCAGTCAGCCCCAGCATTTT. Its translation is CASRVGFSQPQHF.

J is TRBJ2-4 and V is TRBV2, with D unclear. The V gene lost 2 bases and the J gene lost 6 bases, with 8 bases spanning the gap. The germline gives CDR1 SNHLY, CDR2 FYNNEI. The CDR3 sequence is 13 residues long. CDR3 region: CASSELRGNIQYF. CDR3 sequence (DNA): TGTGCCAGCAGTGAACTCAGAGGAAACATTCAGTACTTC.

The chain uses TRBV27 and TRBJ1-5; TRBD1 agrees at 9 bases. Trimming at V came to 1 base and at J to 6 bases, leaving 4 bases not matched to a gene. Germline lookup yields CDR1 MNHEY and CDR2 SMNVEV (reference sequence). The CDR3 contains 15 residues. Here the CDR3 reads CASSLYRGQTQPQHF. The CDR3 DNA reads TGTGCCAGCAGTTTATACAGGGGGCAAACTCAGCCCCAGCATTTT.

This clonotype was counted at least ten times. This chain links TRBV7-2 with TRBJ2-5, with TRBD2 as a possible D gene (5 bases). Looked up from germline, CDR1 is SGHTA and CDR2 is FQGNSA. V was cut by 0 bases and J by 5 bases, with 10 bases left in between. There are 14 residues in the CDR3. For the CDR3, the DNA is TGTGCCAGCAGCTTAGCAGGGCCGGGGGAGACCCAGTACTTC. Residues: CASSLAGPGETQYF.

This clonotype was counted ten times or more. This chain joins TRBV2 and TRBJ2-3; TRBD1 matches 8 bases. Germline V gene lookup returns CDR1 SNHLY and CDR2 FYNNEI. Unmatched junction bases numbered 7, after V lost 6 bases and J lost 2 bases. The CDR3 sequence is 15 residues long. CDR3 sequence: CASSPDRAYTDTQYF. The CDR3 DNA reads TGTGCCAGCAGCCCGGACAGGGCTTACACAGATACGCAGTATTTT.

The chain couples TRBV19 to TRBJ2-1, with D perhaps assigned TRBD1 or TRBD2 (5 bases each). The germline V gene has CDR1 LNHDA and CDR2 SQIVND (reference sequence). V was clipped by 3 bases and J by 2 bases, with 11 bases between them. The CDR3 is made up of 15 amino acids. The DNA for the CDR3 is TGTGCCAGTAGTATGGGACGCACCCCCTACAATGAGCAGTTCTTC. Amino acids: CASSMGRTPYNEQFF.

Worth noting for this clonotype: This may arise from a read error, as a much more abundant clone is one base away. The chain combines TRBV11-2 with TRBJ2-7, with a weak D call TRBD2 (6 bases). There are 13 residues in the CDR3. Trimming shortened V by 2 bases and J by 7 bases, and 12 bases separated the two germline ends. CDR1 and CDR2 (germline): SGHAT, FQNNGV. This CDR3 reads CASSLNTSPEQYF. CDR3 nucleotides: TGTGCCAGCAGCTTAAATACTAGCCCTGAGCAGTACTTC.

This clonotype was counted many times. The genes are TRBV2 and TRBJ2-2; D may be TRBD1 or TRBD2 (5 bases each). The CDR3 loop spans 14 amino acids. In germline, CDR1 is SNHLY, CDR2 FYNNEI. Trimming cost V 7 bases and J 0 bases, with 9 bases left between them. Here the CDR3 reads CASMRGANTGELFF. For the CDR3, the DNA is TGTGCCAGCATGAGGGGCGCGAACACCGGGGAGCTGTTTTTT.

The rearrangement uses TRBV6-1 and TRBJ2-7; 9 nucleotides agree with TRBD2. V trimming: 1 base; J trimming: 2 bases; junction bases outside the gene matches: 9. CDR3 length: 17 amino acids. In germline, CDR1 is MNHNS, CDR2 SASEGT. The CDR3 sequence is CASSEGKALAGPYEQYF. The CDR3 DNA is TGTGCCAGCAGTGAAGGTAAGGCCCTAGCGGGGCCCTACGAGCAGTACTTC.

The V and J genes are TRBV27 and TRBJ2-5; D is uncertain. V was trimmed by 8 bases and J by 7 bases, leaving 14 bases between them. The CDR3 is made up of 12 amino acids. In germline, CDR1 is MNHEY, CDR2 SMNVEV (reference sequence). CDR3 nucleotide sequence: TGTGCCAGCGCGGATCCCGGATGGACCCAGTACTTC. Translation: CASADPGWTQYF.

This clonotype was counted many times. This chain uses TRBV12-3 or TRBV12-4 with TRBJ2-1; weak D call: TRBD2 (6 bases). Trimming shortened V by 3 bases and J by 7 bases, and 13 bases separated the two germline ends. The CDR3 covers 14 residues. CDR3: CASSLPGVGNEQFF. The DNA of the CDR3 is TGTGCCAGCAGTTTGCCGGGAGTAGGTAATGAGCAGTTCTTC.

This chain uses TRBV29-1 with TRBJ2-7; the D is unclear. Between the trimmed V and J ends, which lost 3 bases and 3 bases, there was a span of 6 bases. This CDR3 region has 11 residues. Germline CDR1 SQVTM, CDR2 ANQGSEA. The CDR3 DNA reads TGCAGCGTTGATATAGGCTACGAGCAGTACTTC. Translated: CSVDIGYEQYF.

The V gene is TRBV9, the J gene TRBJ1-1; D not resolved. Between the trimmed V and J ends, which lost 4 bases and 0 bases, there was a span of 10 bases. Germline assignment: CDR1 SGDLS and CDR2 YYNGEE. The CDR3 covers 14 residues. CDR3 nucleotide sequence: TGTGCCAGCAGCAAACCGGCCATGAACACTGAAGCTTTCTTT. It codes for CASSKPAMNTEAFF.